Listed here are 29 T cell receptor beta chains from one sample, sequenced in a study of T cell changes during pregnancy in multiple sclerosis. Sequenced by immunoSEQ multiplex PCR; TCRdb stores in-frame clones only, minus some. This sample has about 85,000 clones, with 90% to 95% found just once. The starting material was peripheral blood, obtained in the first trimester of pregnancy. Every receptor here comes from a female donor with multiple sclerosis, enrolled in a pregnancy study.

CDR3 amino acids: CASSLPQVSGRSSGEQFF. The DNA of the CDR3 is TGTGCCAGCAGCTTGCCCCAAGTCAGCGGGAGGAGTAGCGGGGAGCAGTTCTTC. This rearrangement joins TRBV5-6 to TRBJ2-1, with TRBD2 identical over 9 bases. V shed 1 base, J shed 10 bases, and the junction held 18 bases outside the gene matches. This CDR3 contains 18 residues. Germline loops: CDR1 SGHDT, CDR2 YYEEEE. Full variable domain (missing parts from reference TRBV5-6 and TRBJ2-1): DAGVTQSPTHLIKTRGQQVTLRCSPKSGHDTVSWYQQALGQGPQFIFQYYEEEERQRGNFPDRFSGHQFPNYSSELNVNALLLGDSALYLCASSLPQVSGRSSGEQFFGPGTRLTVL.

J is TRBJ1-2 and V is TRBV11-2; D not resolved. The CDR3 consists of 16 residues. Trimming left V 1 base short and J 6 bases short, with 18 bases between. Germline CDR1 and CDR2: SGHAT and FQNNGV. The CDR3 nucleotides read TGTGCCAGCAGCTTAGTGGTCGCAGGTTTTTATCATGGCTACACCTTC. This translates into CASSLVVAGFYHGYTF.

V usage is TRBV28 and J usage is TRBJ2-2; D perhaps matches TRBD1 (6 bases). Per the germline V gene, CDR1 is MDHEN and CDR2 is SYDVKM. The CDR3 is 17 residues long. Trimming took off 5 bases at V and 1 base at J, with 17 bases between the two ends. CDR3: CASSPTPLTGNTGELFF. The CDR3, as DNA: TGTGCCAGCAGTCCGACGCCTCTGACAGGGAACACCGGGGAGCTGTTTTTT.

This sequence joins TRBV5-1 and TRBJ2-1, with 9 bases lining up with TRBD2. This CDR3 comprises 18 residues. Germline loops: CDR1 SGHRS, CDR2 YFSETQ. Trimming removed 5 bases from V and 8 bases from J; junction bases left unmatched: 20. The CDR3, as DNA: TGCGCCAGCAGGACTAGCGGAATTAGAGGCACAAGGCTCGATGAGCAGTTCTTC. It is translated as CASRTSGIRGTRLDEQFF. Drawing the rest from reference TRBV5-1 and TRBJ2-1, the complete variable domain is KAGVTQTPRYLIKTRGQQVTLSCSPISGHRSVSWYQQTPGQGLQFLFEYFSETQRNKGNFPGRFSGRQFSNSRSEMNVSTLELGDSALYLCASRTSGIRGTRLDEQFFGPGTRLTVL.

The genes are TRBV7-6 and TRBJ1-6; TRBD1 might be the D (5 bases). Deletions cut 1 base from V and 5 bases from J, with 9 bases between. CDR3 length equals 15 residues. Germline V gives CDR1 SGHVS, CDR2 FNYEAQ. The CDR3 sequence: CASSLEGSHNSPLHF. In DNA form, the CDR3 reads TGTGCCAGCAGCTTAGAGGGGTCCCATAATTCACCCCTCCACTTT.

The chain combines TRBV5-1 with TRBJ2-7; 8 bases are shared with TRBD1. The CDR3 is 16 amino acids. With 1 base clipped from V and 7 bases from J, the junction kept 13 bases outside the gene matches. Germline CDR1 SGHRS, CDR2 YFSETQ. CDR3 loop: CASSLSPGQGSGEQYF. The CDR3 DNA follows: TGCGCCAGCAGCTTGTCCCCCGGACAGGGATCGGGGGAGCAGTACTTC. Using reference TRBV5-1 and TRBJ2-7 for the parts outside the CDR3, the full variable domain is KAGVTQTPRYLIKTRGQQVTLSCSPISGHRSVSWYQQTPGQGLQFLFEYFSETQRNKGNFPGRFSGRQFSNSRSEMNVSTLELGDSALYLCASSLSPGQGSGEQYFGPGTRLTVT.

The chain carries TRBV6-5 and TRBJ1-1, with D unclear. The CDR3 covers 12 residues. Trimming shortened V by 6 bases and J by 5 bases, and 10 bases separated the two germline ends. Looked up from germline, CDR1 is MNHEY and CDR2 is SVGAGI. DNA for the CDR3: TGTGCCAGCAGGGAGGGTCGGACTGAAGCTTTCTTT. Encoded protein: CASREGRTEAFF.

This chain connects TRBV19 to TRBJ2-1; a possible D gene is TRBD2 (5 bases). With 3 bases removed from V and 6 bases from J, the gap between germline ends came to 15 bases. Germline V lookup: CDR1 LNHDA, CDR2 SQIVND (reference sequence). The CDR3 is 15 residues long. This chain's CDR3 is CASSMGRDNSNEQFF. CDR3 DNA sequence: TGTGCCAGTAGTATGGGGAGAGACAATTCCAATGAGCAGTTCTTC.

The chain has TRBV5-1 and TRBJ2-5, with D uncertain. Germline V gene data show CDR1 as SGHRS and CDR2 as YFSETQ. The CDR3 covers 14 residues. With 5 bases removed from V and 2 bases from J, the gap between germline ends came to 13 bases. The CDR3 reads CASRPQVLQETQYF. CDR3 coding DNA: TGCGCCAGCAGGCCGCAGGTCCTTCAAGAGACCCAGTACTTC. The complete variable domain, with remaining parts taken from reference TRBV5-1 and TRBJ2-5, reads KAGVTQTPRYLIKTRGQQVTLSCSPISGHRSVSWYQQTPGQGLQFLFEYFSETQRNKGNFPGRFSGRQFSNSRSEMNVSTLELGDSALYLCASRPQVLQETQYFGPGTRLLVL.

The V gene is TRBV11-3, the J gene TRBJ1-1; possibly TRBD1 for D (5 bases). Germline values: CDR1 SGHNT, CDR2 YENEEA. V was pared by 2 bases and J by 1 base, with 11 bases between. There are 15 residues in the CDR3. The DNA of the CDR3 is TGTGCCAGCAGCTTAATCCACGACAGGAACACTGAAGCTTTCTTT. Translation: CASSLIHDRNTEAFF.

The chain has TRBV9 and TRBJ2-6; no firm D call. V lost 3 bases to trimming and J lost 0 bases, with 7 bases between them. Looked up from germline, CDR1 is SGDLS and CDR2 is YYNGEE. This CDR3 is built from 15 residues. CDR3 in DNA: TGTGCCAGCAGCGCCATCAGCTCTGGGGCCAACGTCCTGACTTTC. Translating gives CASSAISSGANVLTF.

This clone has only one observation. The chain has TRBV11-2 and TRBJ2-2, with 13 bases that match TRBD2. CDR3 length equals 18 residues. V shed 1 base, J shed 2 bases, and the junction held 4 bases outside the gene matches. CDR1 is SGHAT and CDR2 is FQNNGV in the germline V gene. The CDR3 bases are TGTGCCAGCAGCTTAGCCAGGACTAGCGGGAGCAACACCGGGGAGCTGTTTTTT. This translates into CASSLARTSGSNTGELFF.

This rearrangement joins TRBV27 to TRBJ2-7; TRBD1 agrees at 8 bases. This CDR3 is built from 15 residues. Germline V gives CDR1 MNHEY, CDR2 SMNVEV (reference sequence). Losses at the gene ends were 2 bases for V and 3 bases for J; bases not matched to a gene: 6. The CDR3, as DNA: TGTGCCAGCAGTTTACAACAGGGGGGTGACTACGAGCAGTACTTC. This gives the protein CASSLQQGGDYEQYF.

As to this clone: The junction departs from the called germline gene at one end, perhaps through a read error. The V and J genes are TRBV18 and TRBJ1-1, with 11 nucleotides matching TRBD1. Germline CDR1 KGHSH, CDR2 LQKENI. The CDR3 is made up of 13 amino acids. In DNA form, the CDR3 reads TGTGCCAGCTCACCTACCCGGGACAGGGGGTTTCGGTTT. This codes for CASSPTRDRGFRF.

The gene calls are TRBV7-8 and TRBJ2-2, with unresolved D. Trimming took 3 bases from V and 0 from J, leaving 11 bases between them. From germline, CDR1 is SGHVS and CDR2 FQNEAQ. The CDR3 has 16 residues. The CDR3 DNA is TGTGCCAGCAGCTTTCTAGAGGTTGCGAACACCGGGGAGCTGTTTTTT. This translates into CASSFLEVANTGELFF.

This clone was observed once. The chain uses TRBV7-2 and TRBJ2-5; D is undetermined. Germline V gene lookup returns CDR1 SGHTA and CDR2 FQGNSA. CDR3 size: 15 residues. The V end was cut by 2 bases, the J end by 3 bases, with 13 bases between. CDR3 residues: CASSLQVSVKETQYF. In nucleotides, the CDR3 is TGTGCCAGCAGCTTACAGGTCTCGGTCAAAGAGACCCAGTACTTC. The entire variable domain, with the rest obtained from reference TRBV7-2 and TRBJ2-5, is as follows: GAGVSQSPSNKVTEKGKDVELRCDPISGHTALYWYRQSLGQGLEFLIYFQGNSAPDKSGLPSDRFSAERTGGSVSTLTIQRTQQEDSAVYLCASSLQVSVKETQYFGPGTRLLVL.

This rearrangement joins TRBV19 to TRBJ1-4, with TRBD1 matching 8 bases. Trimming cost V 6 bases and J 6 bases; bases outside gene matches: 9. The CDR3 totals 15 residues. Germline loops: CDR1 LNHDA, CDR2 SQIVND (reference sequence). CDR3: CASSPTGVGDEKLFF. The CDR3 coding sequence is TGTGCCAGTAGCCCGACAGGGGTTGGGGATGAAAAACTGTTTTTT.

The chain combines TRBV6-1 with TRBJ2-4; TRBD1 matches 7 bases. The CDR3 loop spans 13 amino acids. In germline, CDR1 is MNHNS, CDR2 SASEGT. The V and J ends lost 3 bases and 8 bases, in that order; junction bases with no gene match: 4. The CDR3, as DNA: TGTGCCAGCAGTGAGGGACAGTTTGACATTCAGTACTTC. This encodes CASSEGQFDIQYF.

The chain joins TRBV5-1 to TRBJ2-7; D is possibly TRBD1 (5 bases). Per the germline V gene, CDR1 is SGHRS and CDR2 is YFSETQ. The V end was cut by 4 bases, the J end by 7 bases, with 12 bases between. CDR3 length equals 12 residues. Here the CDR3 DNA reads TGCGCCAGCAGCGTAGGGGCTACAGAGCAGTACTTC. It yields the protein CASSVGATEQYF.

The V and J genes are TRBV28 and TRBJ2-7; 12 bases map to TRBD2. CDR1 and CDR2 (germline): MDHEN, SYDVKM. The CDR3 sequence is 15 residues long. V lost 4 bases and J lost 3; bases outside the gene matches: 4. CDR3 DNA sequence: TGTGCCAGCAGTTATCGGACTAGCGGGATCTACGAGCAGTACTTC. Translation: CASSYRTSGIYEQYF.

The rearrangement links TRBV7-2 to TRBJ2-7; 12 bases agree with TRBD2. J gave up 4 bases and V 4 bases, and 2 bases lay outside the gene matches. This CDR3 has 14 residues. CDR1 and CDR2 (germline): SGHTA, FQGNSA. Here the CDR3 DNA reads TGTGCCAGCAGCTCTAGCGGGGGGGGATACGAGCAGTACTTC. This translates into CASSSSGGGYEQYF.

This clone appeared a few times. This chain connects TRBV7-9 to TRBJ2-5; unclear D gene. Germline-derived CDR1 and CDR2 are SEHNR and FQNEAQ (reference sequence). Trimming stripped 6 bases from V and 4 bases from J, with 15 bases between. The CDR3 consists of 14 residues. The CDR3 nucleotides are TGTGCCAGCAGGCTCCTTGAGATTCGAGAGACCCAGTACTTC. Its translation: CASRLLEIRETQYF.

This chain joins TRBV5-4 and TRBJ2-7; TRBD2 agrees at 14 bases. The CDR3 loop spans 17 amino acids. The J segment lost 0 bases and the V segment lost 3 bases, leaving 5 bases of the junction unmatched. CDR1 is SGHNT, CDR2 YYREEE, per germline (reference sequence). CDR3 sequence: CASSWTSGGSSSYEQYF. The CDR3 bases are TGTGCCAGCAGCTGGACTAGCGGGGGGTCGAGCTCCTACGAGCAGTACTTC.

This clone was recorded only once. This chain connects TRBV19 to TRBJ2-5; 10 bases fit TRBD2. The CDR3 totals 18 residues. The J segment lost 4 bases and the V segment lost 5 bases, leaving 16 bases of the junction unmatched. CDR1 LNHDA and CDR2 SQIVND come from the germline V gene (reference sequence). The CDR3 is CASSPWGSSGSLGETQYF. For the CDR3, the DNA is TGTGCCAGTAGTCCGTGGGGTTCTAGCGGGAGCCTCGGAGAGACCCAGTACTTC.

This clone was detected a few times. The J gene is TRBJ2-1, the V gene TRBV5-1; TRBD2 aligns across 12 bases. Losses at the gene ends were 4 bases for V and 7 bases for J; bases not matched to a gene: 9. This CDR3 is built from 16 residues. CDR1 and CDR2 from the germline V gene are SGHRS and YFSETQ. Here the CDR3 DNA reads TGCGCCAGCAGCGAGGCTAGCGGGAGGGCTCGGAATGAGCAGTTCTTC. This translates into CASSEASGRARNEQFF. The entire variable domain, with the rest obtained from reference TRBV5-1 and TRBJ2-1, is as follows: KAGVTQTPRYLIKTRGQQVTLSCSPISGHRSVSWYQQTPGQGLQFLFEYFSETQRNKGNFPGRFSGRQFSNSRSEMNVSTLELGDSALYLCASSEASGRARNEQFFGPGTRLTVL.

This chain joins TRBV5-1 and TRBJ2-1; unclear D gene. CDR1 and CDR2 from the germline V gene are SGHRS and YFSETQ. The CDR3 length is 12 residues. V was trimmed by 3 bases and J by 4 bases, leaving 5 bases between them. The CDR3 loop reads CASSWRYNEQFF. The DNA for the CDR3 is TGCGCCAGCAGCTGGAGATACAATGAGCAGTTCTTC.

The chain recombines TRBV19 with TRBJ1-3; perhaps TRBD1 as D (6 bases). Germline V gives CDR1 LNHDA, CDR2 SQIVND (reference sequence). The CDR3 contains 14 residues. V dropped 8 bases and J dropped 4 bases, with 15 bases sitting between them. Written as DNA, the CDR3 is TGTGCCAGTTGGCCAGGGGCTTCGGGAAACACCATATATTTT. This gives the protein CASWPGASGNTIYF. Drawing the rest from reference TRBV19 and TRBJ1-3, the complete variable domain is DGGITQSPKYLFRKEGQNVTLSCEQNLNHDAMYWYRQDPGQGLRLIYYSQIVNDFQKGDIAEGYSVSREKKESFPLTVTSAQKNPTAFYLCASWPGASGNTIYFGEGSWLTVV.

The chain couples TRBV7-9 to TRBJ1-1; TRBD1 matches 8 bases. This CDR3 contains 14 residues. V was clipped by 5 bases and J by 5 bases; unmatched bases: 7. Germline CDR1 is SEHNR and CDR2 is FQNEAQ (reference sequence). The CDR3 DNA reads as TGTGCCAGCAGCCCGGACAGGGTGAGGACTGAAGCTTTCTTT. Residues: CASSPDRVRTEAFF.

The genes are TRBV6-6 and TRBJ2-7; 7 bases agree with TRBD1. Germline loops: CDR1 MNHNY, CDR2 SVGAGI (reference sequence). J was trimmed by 5 bases and V by 4 bases; bases with no gene match: 11. The CDR3 runs to 15 residues. CDR3 sequence reads: CASSSPDRVIHEQYF. The CDR3 region has the DNA TGTGCCAGCAGTTCCCCTGACAGGGTGATCCACGAGCAGTACTTC.